This T cell receptor beta chain emerged from a study of Graves' ophthalmopathy and Graves' hyperthyroidism. The study's findings and limits: Most thyroid-expanded clonotypes exceeding 0.001 frequency were also found in blood.

The authors amplified TCR beta CDR3 regions, and they did so from RNA transcripts for repertoire sequencing. First-round RT-PCR employed HTBI primers, with a second-round multiplex PCR after it. TCRdb recomputed calls from the multiplex PCR reads with MiXCR, one row per CDR3 protein. The sample consists of about 390,000 distinct CDR3 sequences, just over 15% of them appearing once. Each hyperthyroidism patient was newly diagnosed, with under 2 months' duration, and aged 18 to 65. Orbital computed tomography and thyroid ultrasound, along with TRAb, serum thyroxine and clinical symptoms, underpinned diagnosis. This clonotype occurred many times. Antigen unknown. The V gene end was trimmed by 4 bases and the J gene end by 4 bases; junction bases not matched to a gene: 7. The CDR3 runs to 15 residues. Germline V gives CDR1 WNHNN, CDR2 SYGVQD (reference sequence).

The sequenced material came from peripheral blood. This clonotype was sampled from a woman aged 18-35 years with stable Graves' hyperthyroidism. This rearrangement joins TRBV10-1 to TRBJ2-5, with 9 bases matching TRBD1. The CDR3 DNA is TGCGCCAGCAGTGGTTTAAGGGACAGGGCAGAGACCCAGTACTTC. Its translation is CASSGLRDRAETQYF.